The 7 T cell receptor beta chains presented below share a single source sample, sequenced in a study of monozygotic twins with inflammatory bowel disease. From its re-call of the 5' RACE reads, TCRdb lists each CDR3 protein once, without DNA. Its table lists about 150,000 distinct CDR3 sequences. The source material was blood. The receptors were sampled from a human donor with ulcerative colitis or Crohn's disease, or a healthy co-twin of an affected twin (not recorded which).

The chain has TRBV12-3 or TRBV12-4 and TRBJ1-1. The CDR3 covers 13 residues. The chain's CDR3 is CASSRLNNGEAFF.

The CDR3 loop is CASSLSTQELFF. The chain uses TRBV7-8 and TRBJ1-4. This CDR3 is 12 amino acids long. The germline CDR1 and CDR2 sequences are SGHVS and FQNEAQ. Using reference TRBV7-8 and TRBJ1-4 for the parts outside the CDR3, the full variable domain is GAGVSQSPRYKVAKRGQDVALRCDPISGHVSLFWYQQALGQGPEFLTYFQNEAQLDKSGLPSDRFFAERPEGSVSTLKIQRTQQEDSAVYLCASSLSTQELFFGSGTQLSVL.

This chain joins TRBV6-1 and TRBJ1-5; TCRdb proposes TRBD1, but this gene call is untestable without DNA. Germline CDR1 MNHNS, CDR2 SASEGT. The CDR3 sequence is 17 residues long. The CDR3 protein is CASSPLGGGFGNQPQHF.

This chain connects TRBV3-1 to TRBJ1-1; TCRdb's D call of TRBD1 is untestable without DNA. The CDR3 has 17 residues. Germline V gene lookup returns CDR1 LGHDT and CDR2 YNNKEL (reference sequence). Here the CDR3 reads CASSPTRAPGGSTEAFF.

V and J are TRBV3-1 and TRBJ2-1; the TCRdb D gene call, TRBD1, has no DNA to confirm it. The germline V gene encodes CDR1 LGHDT and CDR2 YNNKEL (reference sequence). This CDR3 has 16 residues. The chain's CDR3 is CASSQAGGKGYNEQFF.

The CDR3 is CASSHRGQGTYEQYF. The chain employs TRBV5-4 and TRBJ2-7; TCRdb calls TRBD1, which cannot be checked without DNA. Per germline, CDR1 SGHNT and CDR2 YYREEE (reference sequence). The CDR3 is 15 residues long.

This rearrangement joins TRBV6-2 or TRBV6-3 to TRBJ2-7. Germline V gene data show CDR1 as MNHEY and CDR2 as SVGEGT. The CDR3 is 13 amino acids. CDR3 sequence reads: CASFHRSSSEQYF.